This passage covers 30 T cell receptor beta chains from one sample sequenced in a study of PD-L1 blockade in urothelial cancer. Time point denoted: pretreatment peripheral blood. Repertoires were generated with immunoSEQ multiplex PCR, while TCRdb's copy carries only in-frame clones and drops some. The data contain about 49,000 clones, approximately 79% of them singletons. The material sequenced was PBMCs, taken around atezolizumab (anti-PD-L1) treatment. The receptor source for this set is a man aged 65-85 years with urothelial cancer.

The rearrangement joins TRBV14 to TRBJ1-2, with TRBD1 matching over 10 bases. Germline V gene sequence: CDR1 SGHDN, CDR2 FVKESK. J lost 5 bases, V lost 2 bases, and 11 bases had no gene match. The CDR3 is 17 amino acids. Here the CDR3 reads CASSQLDRGSGSYGYTF. The CDR3, as DNA: TGTGCCAGCAGCCAACTGGACAGGGGGTCAGGCTCTTATGGCTACACCTTC. The complete variable domain, with remaining parts taken from reference TRBV14 and TRBJ1-2, reads EAGVTQFPSHSVIEKGQTVTLRCDPISGHDNLYWYRRVMGKEIKFLLHFVKESKQDESGMPNNRFLAERTGGTYSTLKVQPAELEDSGVYFCASSQLDRGSGSYGYTFGSGTRLTVV.

The chain couples TRBV28 to TRBJ2-1, with TRBD2 identical over 11 bases. Germline V lookup: CDR1 MDHEN, CDR2 SYDVKM. Losses at the gene ends were 6 bases for V and 6 bases for J; bases not matched to a gene: 7. The CDR3 consists of 15 residues. The CDR3 region is CASRRLAGGFNEQFF. The CDR3 DNA is TGTGCCAGCAGGCGGCTAGCGGGAGGCTTCAATGAGCAGTTCTTC.

The chain is built from TRBV11-2 and TRBJ2-1; weak D call: TRBD1 (6 bases). Germline CDR1 and CDR2: SGHAT and FQNNGV. The CDR3 spans 14 residues. Trimming took off 6 bases at V and 8 bases at J, with 17 bases between the two ends. This chain's CDR3 is CASRVGAGDDEQFF. The CDR3 nucleotides read TGTGCCAGCAGGGTTGGGGCAGGGGATGATGAGCAGTTCTTC.

This clone was picked up a small number of times. The chain uses TRBV4-2 and TRBJ2-3, with D possibly TRBD2 on 5 matching bases. V gave up 0 bases and J gave up 6 bases, with 16 bases separating them. CDR1 and CDR2 from the germline V gene are LGHNA and YNFKEQ. The CDR3 has 16 residues. The CDR3 nucleotides are TGTGCCAGCAGCCAAGAACCCGGTACTGGAGGTGATACGCAGTATTTT. It specifies CASSQEPGTGGDTQYF.

The gene calls are TRBV19 and TRBJ2-2; 9 nucleotides line up with TRBD1. Trimming at V came to 10 bases and at J to 1 base, leaving 4 bases not matched to a gene. From germline, CDR1 is LNHDA and CDR2 SQIVND (reference sequence). CDR3 length: 14 residues. CDR3 region: CATKGQGNTGELFF. In DNA form, the CDR3 reads TGTGCCACCAAGGGACAGGGGAACACCGGGGAGCTGTTTTTT. Full variable domain (remainder filled in from reference TRBV19 and TRBJ2-2): DGGITQSPKYLFRKEGQNVTLSCEQNLNHDAMYWYRQDPGQGLRLIYYSQIVNDFQKGDIAEGYSVSREKKESFPLTVTSAQKNPTAFYLCATKGQGNTGELFFGEGSRLTVL.

This chain joins TRBV2 and TRBJ2-2; D possibly corresponds to TRBD1 (5 bases). The CDR3 spans 14 residues. The germline gives CDR1 SNHLY, CDR2 FYNNEI. V was cut by 6 bases and J by 6 bases, with 14 bases left in between. CDR3 region: CASRGHSVAGELFF. The CDR3 DNA follows: TGTGCCAGCAGAGGACACTCCGTGGCCGGGGAGCTGTTTTTT.

The J gene is TRBJ2-7, the V gene TRBV7-6, with TRBD2 as a possible D gene (6 bases). Germline CDR1 SGHVS, CDR2 FNYEAQ. Trimming took 1 base from V and 3 from J, leaving 10 bases between them. The CDR3 length is 14 residues. CDR3 DNA sequence: TGTGCCAGCAGCTTAGTCCCGGGGGACTACGAGCAGTACTTC. Translating it yields CASSLVPGDYEQYF.

This clone was picked up one time. This rearrangement joins TRBV4-2 to TRBJ2-5, with TRBD2 identical over 11 bases. Germline values: CDR1 LGHNA, CDR2 YNFKEQ. The CDR3 spans 14 residues. V trimming: 2 bases; J trimming: 4 bases; junction bases outside the gene matches: 0. The CDR3 loop reads CASSQTSGRETQYF. The CDR3 coding sequence is TGTGCCAGCAGCCAAACTAGCGGGAGAGAGACCCAGTACTTC.

V and J are TRBV5-1 and TRBJ1-2; 8 nucleotides line up with TRBD1. V lost 5 bases, J lost 3 bases, and 12 bases stayed unmatched. Germline values: CDR1 SGHRS, CDR2 YFSETQ. CDR3 size: 16 residues. Written as DNA, the CDR3 is TGCGCCAGCAGTTCGACAGGGGCTCCTGCCGACTATGGCTACACCTTC. This encodes CASSSTGAPADYGYTF.

This chain uses TRBV27 with TRBJ2-3; maybe TRBD1 (6 bases). V lost 4 bases to trimming and J lost 0 bases, with 17 bases between them. Germline V lookup: CDR1 MNHEY, CDR2 SMNVEV (reference sequence). The CDR3 runs to 17 residues. The DNA for the CDR3 is TGTGCCAGCAGTTGGCAGCCGGGACACCTTAGCACAGATACGCAGTATTTT. This sequence encodes CASSWQPGHLSTDTQYF.

The rearrangement joins TRBV7-9 to TRBJ2-3; a possible D gene is TRBD1 (6 bases). V was pared by 2 bases and J by 11 bases, with 17 bases between. CDR1 SEHNR and CDR2 FQNEAQ come from the germline V gene (reference sequence). This CDR3 has 14 residues. CDR3 amino acids: CASSLNLRDTLQYF. The CDR3, as DNA: TGTGCCAGCAGCTTAAATCTCCGGGACACCTTGCAGTATTTT. Combining the CDR3 with reference TRBV7-9 and TRBJ2-3 gives the whole variable domain DTGVSQNPRHKITKRGQNVTFRCDPISEHNRLYWYRQTLGQGPEFLTYFQNEAQLEKSRLLSDRFSAERPKGSFSTLEIQRTEQGDSAMYLCASSLNLRDTLQYFGPGTRLTVL.

This clone has a handful of counts. V gene TRBV7-8 combines with J gene TRBJ2-3, with TRBD2 identical over 9 bases. This CDR3 comprises 16 residues. Germline V lookup: CDR1 SGHVS, CDR2 FQNEAQ. Unmatched junction bases numbered 13, after V lost 5 bases and J lost 7 bases. The CDR3 loop is CASSPRGAGGGNTQYF. CDR3 coding DNA: TGTGCCAGCAGCCCCCGCGGAGCGGGAGGAGGCAATACGCAGTATTTT.

This clone turned up a few times. The chain has TRBV5-8 and TRBJ2-6; TRBD2 agrees at 8 bases. Germline CDR1 is SGHTS and CDR2 is YDEGEE. The trim removed 7 bases at V and 7 bases at J, leaving 7 bases unmatched. The CDR3 has 14 residues. The CDR3 coding sequence is TGTGCCAGCGTACGGGGGGGGTCCGCCAACGTCCTGACTTTC. Residues: CASVRGGSANVLTF. Full variable domain (rest looked up from reference TRBV5-8 and TRBJ2-6): EAGVTQSPTHLIKTRGQQATLRCSPISGHTSVYWYQQALGLGLQFLLWYDEGEERNRGNFPPRFSGRQFPNYSSELNVNALELEDSALYLCASVRGGSANVLTFGAGSRLTVL.

The J gene is TRBJ1-1, the V gene TRBV27; D is unresolved. The V gene's germline CDR1 is MNHEY and CDR2 SMNVEV (reference sequence). Trimming stripped 7 bases from V and 0 bases from J, with 9 bases between. The CDR3 is 13 amino acids. The CDR3 region has the DNA TGTGCCAGCAAGAGAGAGATGAACACTGAAGCTTTCTTT. The encoded protein is CASKREMNTEAFF.

This clone turned up a few times. The CDR3, as DNA: TGTGCCAGCTCACGGCCCTTCTACGAGCAGTACTTC. This sequence encodes CASSRPFYEQYF. The chain joins TRBV18 to TRBJ2-7; D gene uncertain. This CDR3 spans 12 amino acids. The germline CDR1 and CDR2 sequences are KGHSH and LQKENI. V lost 4 bases, J lost 3 bases, and 7 bases lay in between. The variable domain in full, with the rest retrieved from reference TRBV18 and TRBJ2-7, is NAGVMQNPRHLVRRRGQEARLRCSPMKGHSHVYWYRQLPEEGLKFMVYLQKENIIDESGMPKERFSAEFPKEGPSILRIQQVVRGDSAAYFCASSRPFYEQYFGPGTRLTVT.

V gene TRBV27 combines with J gene TRBJ2-1; 7 positions match TRBD2. The CDR3 totals 16 residues. Germline CDR1 and CDR2: MNHEY and SMNVEV (reference sequence). The junction had 5 bases not matched to a gene; V was cut back by 2 bases and J by 1 base. The CDR3 sequence: CASSLGSGGSYNEQFF. The CDR3 coding sequence is TGTGCCAGCAGTTTAGGCTCGGGGGGTTCCTACAATGAGCAGTTCTTC.

Only one count was recorded for this clone. The chain uses TRBV5-6 and TRBJ2-3; 11 bases fit TRBD1. The CDR3 is 16 amino acids. Germline CDR1 reads SGHDT; CDR2 reads YYEEEE. J was trimmed by 4 bases and V by 0 bases; bases with no gene match: 4. CDR3 in DNA: TGTGCCAGCAGCTTGGGGACAGGGGGCGTCCCAGATACGCAGTATTTT. Protein sequence: CASSLGTGGVPDTQYF.

The rearrangement links TRBV10-3 to TRBJ2-7; no reliable D call. Germline lookup yields CDR1 ENHRY and CDR2 SYGVKD. V was shortened by 4 bases and J by 7 bases, with 11 bases between the two germline ends. The CDR3 loop spans 12 amino acids. CDR3: CAISVGGREQYF. CDR3 coding DNA: TGTGCCATCAGTGTAGGCGGAAGGGAGCAGTACTTC.

This clone has more than one count but fewer than ten. The chain is built from TRBV28 and TRBJ2-3, with D perhaps TRBD2 (5 bases). The CDR3 is 14 amino acids. Germline CDR1 is MDHEN and CDR2 is SYDVKM. V was shortened by 10 bases and J by 1 base, with 15 bases between the two germline ends. The CDR3 bases are TGTGCCACCTATGGAGGATTAGGCACAGATACGCAGTATTTT. Translating it yields CATYGGLGTDTQYF.

The V gene is TRBV28, the J gene TRBJ2-4; perhaps TRBD2 as D (6 bases). Trimming shortened V by 3 bases and J by 6 bases, and 15 bases separated the two germline ends. The germline V gene has CDR1 MDHEN and CDR2 SYDVKM. The CDR3 loop spans 15 amino acids. CDR3 nucleotide sequence: TGTGCCAGCAGTTTCGCCAGGGAGGTGGGAAACATTCAGTACTTC. Translation gives CASSFAREVGNIQYF.

The gene calls are TRBV28 and TRBJ2-5, with D perhaps matching TRBD1 (5 bases). Germline-derived CDR1 and CDR2 are MDHEN and SYDVKM. This CDR3 comprises 14 residues. Trimming left V 3 bases short and J 5 bases short, with 13 bases between. The CDR3 here is CASSFSAGRETQYF. As DNA, the CDR3 is TGTGCCAGCAGTTTTTCGGCAGGGCGGGAGACCCAGTACTTC.

V is TRBV19 and J is TRBJ1-2, with a weak D call TRBD1 (5 bases). The CDR3 sequence is 15 residues long. The germline V gene has CDR1 LNHDA and CDR2 SQIVND (reference sequence). V was cut by 3 bases and J by 2 bases, with 13 bases left in between. CDR3 region: CASSMSAGLNYGYTF. DNA for the CDR3: TGTGCCAGTAGTATGTCGGCAGGGCTAAACTATGGCTACACCTTC.

This chain connects TRBV7-2 to TRBJ1-5, with 7 bases aligning to TRBD1. Germline CDR1 SGHTA, CDR2 FQGNSA. V shed 3 bases and J 5 bases; nucleotides not matched to a gene: 7. The CDR3 loop spans 15 amino acids. Here the CDR3 reads CASSFEGAWDQPQHF. In DNA form, the CDR3 reads TGTGCCAGCAGCTTCGAGGGGGCTTGGGATCAGCCCCAGCATTTT.

This chain joins TRBV2 and TRBJ2-3; no reliable D call. The germline CDR1 and CDR2 sequences are SNHLY and FYNNEI. V was cut by 2 bases and J by 2 bases, with 11 bases left in between. The CDR3 is 15 residues long. CDR3 in amino acids: CASSEQRTFTDTQYF. DNA of the CDR3: TGTGCCAGCAGTGAACAGCGAACCTTCACAGATACGCAGTATTTT.

V gene TRBV19 combines with J gene TRBJ1-1; D is unclear. This CDR3 is 14 amino acids long. The germline V and J ends were trimmed by 4 bases and 3 bases, with 12 bases remaining between them. CDR1 and CDR2 (germline): LNHDA, SQIVND (reference sequence). The CDR3 sequence is CASSTPRRDTEAFF. Written as DNA, the CDR3 is TGTGCCAGTAGTACACCTCGACGGGACACTGAAGCTTTCTTT.

Only a few counts were recorded for this clone. The rearrangement uses TRBV7-2 and TRBJ2-6, with unresolved D. The CDR3 spans 14 residues. Trimming stripped 6 bases from V and 1 base from J, with 7 bases between. Germline V CDR1 and CDR2: SGHTA, FQGNSA. CDR3 protein: CASSRLSGANVLTF. Written as DNA, the CDR3 is TGTGCCAGCAGTCGGTTATCTGGGGCCAACGTCCTGACTTTC.

This clone showed up just once. The rearrangement links TRBV6-4 to TRBJ1-1; the D is unclear. The V end was cut by 2 bases, the J end by 2 bases, with 12 bases between. The germline CDR1 and CDR2 sequences are MRHNA and SNTAGT. The CDR3 runs 15 residues. The chain's CDR3 is CASSDVGSSNTEAFF. Here the CDR3 DNA reads TGTGCCAGCAGTGACGTCGGGTCTTCTAACACTGAAGCTTTCTTT.

CDR3 sequence: CAAGWAYEQYF. The CDR3 DNA sequence: TGCGCAGCGGGATGGGCGTACGAGCAGTACTTC. This chain connects TRBV10-2 to TRBJ2-7, with TRBD2 matching 7 bases. Per germline, CDR1 WSHSY and CDR2 SAAADI. The CDR3 contains 11 residues.

The V and J genes are TRBV7-9 and TRBJ1-5, with D unclear. Deletions cut 4 bases from V and 2 bases from J, with 9 bases between. Germline values: CDR1 SEHNR, CDR2 FQNEAQ (reference sequence). This CDR3 contains 14 residues. The CDR3 sequence: CASSYGIGNQPQHF. CDR3 nucleotide sequence: TGTGCCAGCAGCTACGGGATCGGCAATCAGCCCCAGCATTTT.

The gene calls are TRBV5-1 and TRBJ2-3; TRBD2 is a possible D gene (6 bases). Germline V lookup: CDR1 SGHRS, CDR2 YFSETQ. Trimming cost V 4 bases and J 4 bases, with 16 bases left between them. The CDR3 is 15 amino acids. As DNA, the CDR3 is TGCGCCAGCAGCCTGAGCGTACTAGCCGCAGATACGCAGTATTTT. It yields the protein CASSLSVLAADTQYF.